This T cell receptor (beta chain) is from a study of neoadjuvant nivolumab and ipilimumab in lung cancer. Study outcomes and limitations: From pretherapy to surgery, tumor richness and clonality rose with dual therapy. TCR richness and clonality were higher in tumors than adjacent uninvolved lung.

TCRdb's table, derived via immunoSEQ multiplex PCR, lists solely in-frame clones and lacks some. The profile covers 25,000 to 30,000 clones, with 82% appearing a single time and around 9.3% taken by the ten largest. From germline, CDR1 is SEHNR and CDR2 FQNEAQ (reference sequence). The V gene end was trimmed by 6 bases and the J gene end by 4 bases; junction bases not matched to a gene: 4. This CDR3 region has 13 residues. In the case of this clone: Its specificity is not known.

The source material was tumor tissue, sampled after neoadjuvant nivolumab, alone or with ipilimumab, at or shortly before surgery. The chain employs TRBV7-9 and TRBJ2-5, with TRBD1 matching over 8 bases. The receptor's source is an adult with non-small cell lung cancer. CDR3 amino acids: CASRTQGGETQYF. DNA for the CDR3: TGTGCCAGCAGGACACAGGGGGGAGAGACCCAGTACTTC.